This T cell receptor beta chain was recorded in a study of T cell responses to AZD1222 COVID-19 vaccine. General study results and limits: Only six individuals given AZD1222 were seropositive at baseline.

This clone was counted a single time. The antigen is not known. The CDR3 is 20 residues long. The ends lost 0 bases at V and 5 bases at J; junction bases unmatched: 19. The V gene's germline CDR1 is SGDLS and CDR2 YYNGEE. Here immunoSEQ multiplex PCR was the method, and the copy in TCRdb shows in-frame clones only, minus some. The profile shows 150,000 to 200,000 clones, approximately 90% of them singletons. This chain uses TRBV9 with TRBJ2-2; 7 positions match TRBD1. The source of this sequence is an adult in good health. Specimen: peripheral blood, collected on day 0 of AZD1222 vaccination. CDR3 sequence (DNA): TGTGCCAGCAGCGTAGAACAGGGGAGCACCAGCACGAGGGATACCGGGGAGCTGTTTTTT. As protein: CASSVEQGSTSTRDTGELFF.